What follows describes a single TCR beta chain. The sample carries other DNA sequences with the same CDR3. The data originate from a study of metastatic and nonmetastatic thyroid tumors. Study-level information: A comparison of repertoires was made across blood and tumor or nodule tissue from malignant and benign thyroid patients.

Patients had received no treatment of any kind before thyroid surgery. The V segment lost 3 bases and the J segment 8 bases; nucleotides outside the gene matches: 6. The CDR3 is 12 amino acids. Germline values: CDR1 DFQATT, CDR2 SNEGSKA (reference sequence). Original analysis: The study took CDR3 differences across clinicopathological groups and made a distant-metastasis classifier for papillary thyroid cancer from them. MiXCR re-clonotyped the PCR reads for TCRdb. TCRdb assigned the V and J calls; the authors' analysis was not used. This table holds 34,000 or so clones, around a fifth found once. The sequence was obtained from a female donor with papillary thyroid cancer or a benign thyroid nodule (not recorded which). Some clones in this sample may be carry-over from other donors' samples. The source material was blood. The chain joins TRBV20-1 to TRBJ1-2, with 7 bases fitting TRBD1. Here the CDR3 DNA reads TGCAGTGCTAGCGGGACAGCCCCCGGCTACACCTTC. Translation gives CSASGTAPGYTF.